This T cell receptor (beta chain) was recorded in a study of OX40 agonist ivuxolimab in advanced cancers. Study background: As their treatment, patients were administered ivuxolimab, an agonistic anti-OX40 (CD134) antibody. Study-wide findings and caveats: Expanded clones were, on average, more numerous among CD8+ T cells than CD4+. Among patients with partial responses at 0.1-3.0 mg/kg, clonal expansion was among the lowest.

The CDR3 runs 15 residues. The J segment lost 0 bases and the V segment lost 5 bases, leaving 6 bases of the junction unmatched. CDR1 is LNHDA and CDR2 is SQIVND in the germline V gene (reference sequence). Clones were sequenced by immunoSEQ multiplex PCR, and TCRdb holds only the in-frame ones, with some missing. The sample lists around 68,000 clones, roughly 90% occurring once. To note about this clone: Its specificity is not known.

The V call is TRBV19, the J call TRBJ1-1, with 7 bases that match TRBD1. This clonotype was sampled from an adult with an advanced solid tumor such as melanoma, head and neck, liver or kidney cancer. The material sequenced was CD4+ or CD8+ T cells sorted from blood, taken in a trial of the OX40 agonist ivuxolimab. CDR3 sequence (DNA): TGTGCCAGTAGTGTCACAGGGGTGGTGAACACTGAAGCTTTCTTT. Protein sequence: CASSVTGVVNTEAFF.